One sample yielded the 20 T cell receptor beta chains listed below, sequenced in a study of T cells in Graves' hyperthyroidism and ophthalmopathy. Regions amplified from RNA transcripts were the TCR beta CDR3 regions. First-round RT-PCR targeting the TCR CDR3 was performed with the HTBI primer set. TCRdb fed the multiplex PCR reads into MiXCR, producing one record per CDR3 protein. The sample gives over 550,000 distinct CDR3 sequences, 16% of which show up once; about 20% is in the top ten. Sequencing used blood. The receptors here all came from a woman in her late teens or twenties with Graves' hyperthyroidism.

The chain recombines TRBV7-9 with TRBJ2-1; 7 nucleotides match TRBD1. This CDR3 region has 14 residues. V shed 5 bases and J 8 bases; nucleotides not matched to a gene: 9. CDR1 SEHNR and CDR2 FQNEAQ come from the germline V gene (reference sequence). CDR3 protein: CASSNRQGFDEQFF. Here the CDR3 DNA reads TGTGCCAGCAGCAACAGACAGGGTTTCGATGAGCAGTTCTTC.

This sequence joins TRBV2 and TRBJ2-5; 9 positions agree with TRBD1. In germline, CDR1 is SNHLY, CDR2 FYNNEI. There are 15 residues in the CDR3. Trimming took 5 bases from V and 5 from J; bases not matched to a gene: 9. The CDR3 loop reads CASSFDRGSRETQYF. For the CDR3, the DNA is TGTGCCAGCAGTTTCGACAGGGGGAGTCGCGAGACCCAGTACTTC.

This clonotype was observed many times. The J gene is TRBJ2-3, the V gene TRBV5-1, with 7 bases matching TRBD1. Germline CDR1 and CDR2: SGHRS and YFSETQ. The CDR3 totals 16 residues. After removal of 3 bases from V and 0 bases from J, the junction contained 7 bases not matched to a gene. This CDR3 is CASSWNPGQSTDTQYF. In DNA, the CDR3 is TGCGCCAGCAGCTGGAACCCGGGACAGAGCACAGATACGCAGTATTTT.

V usage is TRBV4-1 and J usage is TRBJ2-7; perhaps TRBD1 as D (6 bases). The CDR3 has 15 amino acids. Germline loops: CDR1 MGHRA, CDR2 YSYEKL. V lost 2 bases and J lost 4, with 15 bases in between. Here the CDR3 reads CASSQSVGGRYEQYF. CDR3 nucleotide sequence: TGCGCCAGCAGCCAAAGTGTAGGGGGACGTTACGAGCAGTACTTC.

There are a few counts of this clonotype. The CDR3: CSAREIRGSSYEQYF. CDR3 nucleotide sequence: TGCAGTGCTAGAGAGATCCGGGGAAGCTCCTACGAGCAGTACTTC. The chain joins TRBV20-1 to TRBJ2-7; D is possibly TRBD2 (5 bases). Germline assignment: CDR1 DFQATT and CDR2 SNEGSKA (reference sequence). The germline V and J ends were trimmed by 0 bases and 0 bases, with 12 bases remaining between them. The CDR3 is 15 residues long.

This chain links TRBV19 with TRBJ2-2; 14 bases match TRBD2. The length of the CDR3 is 18 residues. V lost 5 bases, J lost 0 bases, and 5 bases stayed unmatched. Germline CDR1 LNHDA, CDR2 SQIVND (reference sequence). CDR3 DNA: TGTGCCAGTAGTGAACGACTAGCGGGAGGGGCGAACACCGGGGAGCTGTTTTTT. This gives the protein CASSERLAGGANTGELFF.

This clonotype was counted many times. The J gene is TRBJ1-1, the V gene TRBV5-1; D gene unclear. This CDR3 comprises 13 residues. V was trimmed by 2 bases and J by 1 base, leaving 6 bases between them. Germline V gene data show CDR1 as SGHRS and CDR2 as YFSETQ. The CDR3 DNA follows: TGCGCCAGCAGCTTCAACGCGAACACTGAAGCTTTCTTT. This translates into CASSFNANTEAFF.

In this sample, this clonotype turned up many times. The chain combines TRBV13 with TRBJ1-1; the D is unclear. Trimming stripped 3 bases from V and 1 base from J, with 15 bases between. The length of the CDR3 is 16 residues. Germline V CDR1 and CDR2: PRHDT, FYEKMQ (reference sequence). The DNA for the CDR3 is TGTGCCAGCAGCTTTGACGGCCTGCTGGAGAACACTGAAGCTTTCTTT. It yields the protein CASSFDGLLENTEAFF.

This clonotype was picked up many times. The chain recombines TRBV20-1 with TRBJ2-7; the D is unclear. From germline, CDR1 is DFQATT and CDR2 SNEGSKA (reference sequence). The V end lost 0 bases, the J end lost 0 bases, and 12 bases lay between the germline ends. The CDR3 consists of 15 residues. The CDR3 loop is CSARDSWVSSYEQYF. CDR3 in DNA: TGCAGTGCTAGAGATTCATGGGTTTCCTCCTACGAGCAGTACTTC.

The sample holds many counts of this clonotype. This rearrangement joins TRBV29-1 to TRBJ2-3; D is perhaps TRBD1 (6 bases). CDR1 is SQVTM, CDR2 ANQGSEA, per germline. The CDR3 runs to 15 residues. V was pared by 1 base and J by 1 base, with 12 bases between. CDR3 region: CSVEGGSGGTDTQYF. In DNA, the CDR3 is TGCAGCGTTGAAGGGGGTTCAGGGGGCACAGATACGCAGTATTTT.

The chain combines TRBV29-1 with TRBJ2-1; D unclear. The germline V gene encodes CDR1 SQVTM and CDR2 ANQGSEA. The germline V and J ends were trimmed by 1 base and 2 bases, with 15 bases remaining between them. This CDR3 has 16 residues. The CDR3, as DNA: TGCAGCGTTGAAGGGAGTCGAACGGCGCCCTACAATGAGCAGTTCTTC. Amino acids: CSVEGSRTAPYNEQFF.

The V and J genes are TRBV5-1 and TRBJ2-1; TRBD1 is a possible D gene (5 bases). Per germline, CDR1 SGHRS and CDR2 YFSETQ. Trimming stripped 5 bases from V and 4 bases from J, with 10 bases between. CDR3 length equals 13 residues. This CDR3 reads CASRSTVYNEQFF. CDR3 in DNA: TGCGCCAGCAGATCGACAGTATACAATGAGCAGTTCTTC.

There are many counts of this clonotype. The V gene is TRBV20-1, the J gene TRBJ2-1, with 7 bases that match TRBD2. This CDR3 contains 14 residues. In germline, CDR1 is DFQATT, CDR2 SNEGSKA (reference sequence). After removal of 1 base from V and 6 bases from J, the junction contained 6 bases not matched to a gene. CDR3 sequence: CSARVTREGNEQFF. In DNA, the CDR3 is TGCAGTGCTAGAGTCACCAGGGAGGGCAATGAGCAGTTCTTC.

Worth noting for this clonotype: This may be a read error: a much more frequent sequence differs by one nucleotide. The chain joins TRBV12-3 or TRBV12-4 to TRBJ1-1; D is unresolved. The CDR3 is 14 amino acids. The CDR3 here is CTSSPLRGGTEAFF. The CDR3 DNA reads TGTACCAGCAGTCCCCTAAGAGGAGGCACTGAAGCTTTCTTT.

The CDR3 DNA reads TGCAGTGCACGAGCGGTCCAGGGGGGCACTGAAGCTTTCTTT. The encoded protein is CSARAVQGGTEAFF. V is TRBV20-1 and J is TRBJ1-1; 7 positions agree with TRBD1. The ends lost 6 bases at V and 4 bases at J; junction bases unmatched: 11. CDR1 and CDR2 from the germline V gene are DFQATT and SNEGSKA (reference sequence). This CDR3 has 14 residues.

This chain joins TRBV9 and TRBJ2-1; no clear D gene. Germline assignment: CDR1 SGDLS and CDR2 YYNGEE. CDR3 length equals 14 residues. Trimming left V 0 bases short and J 6 bases short, with 10 bases between. The CDR3, as DNA: TGTGCCAGCAGCGTAGATAGGGAACGCAATGAGCAGTTCTTC. As protein: CASSVDRERNEQFF.

This clonotype has more than one count but fewer than ten. The chain recombines TRBV19 with TRBJ1-1; D perhaps matches TRBD1 (5 bases). V dropped 6 bases and J dropped 0 bases, with 14 bases sitting between them. The germline V gene encodes CDR1 LNHDA and CDR2 SQIVND (reference sequence). The CDR3 is 15 residues long. In nucleotides, the CDR3 is TGTGCCAGTAGGACGGACGGGGGAGTGAACACTGAAGCTTTCTTT. Translated: CASRTDGGVNTEAFF.

There are many counts of this clonotype. The genes are TRBV28 and TRBJ2-5, with D maybe TRBD1 (5 bases). The V end lost 1 base, the J end lost 5 bases, and 11 bases lay between the germline ends. CDR1 and CDR2 from the germline V gene are MDHEN and SYDVKM. The CDR3 spans 14 residues. The CDR3 region has the DNA TGTGCCAGCAGTTTATACCAGGGTACCGAGACCCAGTACTTC. Protein product: CASSLYQGTETQYF.

Concerning this clonotype: Relative to the germline gene, one junction end is altered; a read error may explain this. The V and J genes are TRBV19 and TRBJ1-1, with D perhaps matching TRBD1 (5 bases). The CDR3 is 14 residues long. Germline V gene data show CDR1 as LNHDA and CDR2 as SQIVND (reference sequence). The CDR3 bases are TGTGTCAGTAGCAAGGGGTATTCGAACACTGAAGCTTTCTTT. It is translated as CVSSKGYSNTEAFF.

CDR3 DNA sequence: TGTGCCAGCAGTAGTAGCGTTCGAAATGAGCAGTTCTTC. It encodes CASSSSVRNEQFF. This rearrangement joins TRBV6-2 or TRBV6-3 to TRBJ2-1, with a tentative D call TRBD2 (5 bases). Germline CDR1 is MNHEY and CDR2 is SVGEGT. This CDR3 comprises 13 residues. V lost 5 bases and J 7 bases, leaving 12 bases between the germline ends.